This T cell receptor (beta chain) was captured in a study of monozygotic twins with inflammatory bowel disease. TCRdb reprocessed the 5' RACE reads and keeps a single row for each CDR3 protein, giving no DNA. The sample has 110,000 to 150,000 distinct CDR3 sequences. CDR1 LNHDA and CDR2 SQIVND come from the germline V gene (reference sequence). CDR3 length: 13 residues. The sequence derives from a human donor with ulcerative colitis or Crohn's disease, or a healthy co-twin of an affected twin (not recorded which). Sequences were obtained from blood. V gene TRBV19 combines with J gene TRBJ2-5; TCRdb returns TRBD1, unconfirmable since there is no DNA. The CDR3 spells CASAGGLGETQYF.